The following is a TCR beta chain sequence with its context. Only a few counts were recorded for this clonotype. The antigen it binds to is not known. Base qualities are not recorded, but no much larger clone differs from it by a single base. The CDR3 runs 14 residues from the cysteine to the phenylalanine. Just CDR3 DNA is preserved here, 42 bases in frame from base 1. A distance of 15 bases separates the germline ends of V and J, which lose 5 bases and 4 bases respectively. CDR1 and CDR2 (KGHSH, LQKENI) derive from the germline V gene. TCR cDNA was synthesized by 5'RACE template switching, through which a universal primer site and unique molecular identifiers were introduced. Priming for cDNA synthesis came from both the TCR alpha and TCR beta constant segments. Two PCR steps were used to amplify libraries, with sample barcodes and sequencing adapters being added in the second step. Sequencing of libraries was performed on Illumina HiSeq 2500 (2x100 bp) or NovaSeq (2x150 bp). On the study's bioinformatics: MIGEC handled demultiplexing of reads and collapsing into UMI consensus sequences, while MiXCR performed V(D)J alignment. Clonotypes responding to the vaccine were identified with edgeR on replicate PBMC samples, with the criteria of FDR below 0.01 and a log2 fold change above 5 up to day 15. CD4 or CD8 identity was assigned to each bulk clonotype according to whether the clonotype was present at higher abundance in the sequenced CD4 repertoire or the sequenced CD8 repertoire. Starting from the raw public reads, TCRdb applied fastp trimming at Q25, assembled clones with MiXCR and retained in-frame beta chains. Records with the same CDR3 protein are collapsed into one entry carrying the most frequent genes and DNA. The V and J calls follow TCRdb's processing rather than the paper's. The sample has about 630,000 distinct CDR3 sequences on record, over 9% of them singletons. The ten largest clones add up to more than 13% of the sample.

This sample is drawn from a study of T cells after yellow fever vaccination (dated by TCRdb to between 2018 and 2021). For the study in its entirety: The SMART-Seq v4 Ultra Low Input RNA kit was used to prepare libraries from fractions with low cell numbers. To track T-cell clones before and after primary and booster YFV17D yellow fever vaccination, bulk TCR alpha and beta repertoires were sequenced longitudinally. Two healthy male donors made up the cohort, one aged 18 to 29 years and the other aged 30 to 40 years. Blood samples were taken at several timepoints before and after primary and secondary immunization, and bulk PBMC replicates and cell subsets were isolated.

What the study reported, not specific to this receptor: FACS-sorted repertoires could contain abundant contaminating clonotypes from the bulk population, so computational filtering was required. A small fraction of clonotypes appeared in both the CD4 and CD8 compartments, likely as a result of convergent recombination. Compared with the primary T-cell response, the secondary T-cell response was weaker but faster, peaking on day 5 rather than day 15. After the booster, most of the clones that had expanded following primary vaccination were detected again (around 95% of CD4 and roughly 90% of CD8), which suggests that memory was broadly maintained. The study included only two donors, which limits how far the findings can be generalized.

The treatment or condition label on this specimen signifies: live attenuated yellow fever vaccine strain. Two biological replicates of bulk PBMCs were collected at each blood-draw timepoint. PBMCs were isolated from peripheral blood using a standard Ficoll-Paque protocol. TriZol was used to extract RNA from bulk PBMCs, from CD4 and CD8 fractions, and from dextramer-positive and dextramer-negative fractions. This receptor chain uses TRBV18 and TRBJ2-7; the D gene cannot be resolved beyond TRBD1 or TRBD2, each matching 5 bases. The material sequenced was PBMCs, taken on the day of the yellow fever booster vaccination. The TCR sequence derives from a young man who received the YFV17D yellow fever vaccine. Here is the DNA: TGTGCCAGCTCAATTTCCGGGACGGATTACGAGCAGTACTTC. Translated, this is CASSISGTDYEQYF.